Listed here are 17 T cell receptor beta chains from one sample, sequenced in a study of response to subunit inactivated influenza vaccine. In TCRdb, the RT-PCR reads were re-called with MiXCR into one record per CDR3 protein. This sample has about 300,000 distinct CDR3 sequences; about a fifth occur once, and the top ten carry roughly a tenth. The sample consisted of PBMCs from blood, taken about 20 months after vaccination. The receptor set was obtained from a man between 50 and 75 years old who received an inactivated influenza vaccine.

The rearrangement joins TRBV15 to TRBJ1-5; 7 nucleotides match TRBD1. The V and J ends lost 6 bases and 5 bases, in that order; junction bases with no gene match: 7. CDR3 length: 14 residues. CDR1 is LNHNV, CDR2 YYDKDF, per germline (reference sequence). CDR3 DNA sequence: TGTGCCACCAGTAAGGACAGGATTTATCAGCCCCAGCATTTT. It is translated as CATSKDRIYQPQHF.

The genes are TRBV12-3 or TRBV12-4 and TRBJ2-7, with a possible D match to TRBD2 (6 bases). The ends were cut back, 3 bases at V and 2 bases at J, with 14 bases in the middle. The CDR3 is 15 residues long. The chain's CDR3 is CASSLGQEGTYEQYF. DNA for the CDR3: TGTGCCAGCAGTTTGGGTCAGGAGGGAACCTACGAGCAGTACTTC.

The CDR3 sequence: CASSLGTVLNTEAFF. CDR3 sequence (DNA): TGTGCCAGCAGTTTGGGGACAGTTCTGAACACTGAAGCTTTCTTT. The rearrangement links TRBV6-5 to TRBJ1-1, with 7 bases aligning to TRBD1. V gave up 4 bases and J gave up 0 bases; unmatched junction bases: 5. Germline-derived CDR1 and CDR2 are MNHEY and SVGAGI. The CDR3 length is 15 residues.

This clonotype was seen only a few times. This rearrangement joins TRBV28 to TRBJ1-4, with TRBD1 identical over 8 bases. Germline values: CDR1 MDHEN, CDR2 SYDVKM. This CDR3 spans 19 amino acids. The V gene end was trimmed by 4 bases and the J gene end by 4 bases; junction bases not matched to a gene: 17. The DNA of the CDR3 is TGTGCCAGCAGTTCCACCGGGACAGGCCTCTCCCCCTTTAATGAAAAACTGTTTTTT. Protein product: CASSSTGTGLSPFNEKLFF.

V gene TRBV5-6 combines with J gene TRBJ2-7; D is possibly TRBD1 (6 bases). This CDR3 is 14 amino acids long. Germline CDR1 SGHDT, CDR2 YYEEEE. Trimming removed 4 bases from V and 4 bases from J, with 15 bases in between. CDR3 sequence (DNA): TGTGCCAGCAGCCCTGCCGGGACACTATACGAGCAGTACTTC. It encodes CASSPAGTLYEQYF.

CDR3 amino acids: CASSPRQETGELFF. The CDR3 DNA reads TGTGCCAGCAGCCCCCGACAGGAGACCGGGGAGCTGTTTTTT. The chain employs TRBV12-3 or TRBV12-4 and TRBJ2-2; possibly TRBD1 for D (6 bases). Trimming left V 6 bases short and J 5 bases short, with 13 bases between. This CDR3 has 14 residues.

This clonotype showed up many times. The chain has TRBV28 and TRBJ2-7, with D tentatively TRBD2 (5 bases). V shed 3 bases and J shed 4 bases, with 13 bases lying between them. Per germline, CDR1 MDHEN and CDR2 SYDVKM. The CDR3 totals 14 residues. The CDR3 nucleotides are TGTGCCAGCAGTTTTGAGGGCCAAGGGTACGAGCAGTACTTC. Encoded protein: CASSFEGQGYEQYF.

This clonotype is a singleton in its sample. The chain employs TRBV29-1 and TRBJ2-7, with D uncertain. V lost 0 bases to trimming and J lost 2 bases, with 8 bases between them. The germline gives CDR1 SQVTM, CDR2 ANQGSEA. The CDR3 has 13 amino acids. CDR3 protein: CSVEDPLTYEQYF. CDR3 bases: TGCAGCGTTGAAGACCCCTTAACCTACGAGCAGTACTTC.

V gene TRBV20-1 combines with J gene TRBJ1-6; unclear D gene. CDR1 DFQATT and CDR2 SNEGSKA come from the germline V gene (reference sequence). Trimming took off 0 bases at V and 9 bases at J, with 9 bases between the two ends. This CDR3 spans 13 amino acids. CDR3 bases: TGCAGTGCTAGAGAACAGTCAGGTTCACCCCTCCACTTT. Translation gives CSAREQSGSPLHF.

There are a few counts of this clonotype. Here the CDR3 reads CSASPRPRGYTF. The CDR3 DNA sequence: TGCAGTGCTAGCCCCAGGCCTAGGGGCTACACCTTC. This chain joins TRBV20-1 and TRBJ1-2; D gene unclear. With 3 bases removed from V and 8 bases from J, the gap between germline ends came to 13 bases. The CDR3 loop spans 12 amino acids. From germline, CDR1 is DFQATT and CDR2 SNEGSKA (reference sequence).

The chain has TRBV6-5 and TRBJ1-1; TRBD1 might be the D (5 bases). This CDR3 contains 15 residues. V was clipped by 2 bases and J by 4 bases, with 14 bases between them. Germline V gives CDR1 MNHEY, CDR2 SVGAGI. The CDR3 nucleotides read TGTGCCAGCAGTTACGTCGGGGCGGTGGGCACTGAAGCTTTCTTT. This translates into CASSYVGAVGTEAFF.

This clonotype turned up a few times. This rearrangement joins TRBV14 to TRBJ2-1; perhaps D is TRBD1 or TRBD2 (5 bases each). The CDR3 extends over 18 amino acids. Germline V lookup: CDR1 SGHDN, CDR2 FVKESK. V was cut by 0 bases and J by 9 bases, with 24 bases left in between. In DNA form, the CDR3 reads TGTGCCAGCAGCCAAGATTCCGGGGCCAACGTCCTAGACGGTGAGCAGTTCTTC. Protein sequence: CASSQDSGANVLDGEQFF.

This chain joins TRBV28 and TRBJ2-6; TRBD1 aligns across 8 bases. The V gene's germline CDR1 is MDHEN and CDR2 SYDVKM. J was trimmed by 2 bases and V by 2 bases; bases with no gene match: 8. The CDR3 covers 18 residues. The CDR3 DNA reads as TGTGCCAGCAGTTTAAGGCAGGGGGCCGTACCTGGGGCCAACGTCCTGACTTTC. This codes for CASSLRQGAVPGANVLTF.

This clonotype has just a few counts. The chain recombines TRBV4-2 with TRBJ2-7; possibly TRBD1 for D (6 bases). Germline-derived CDR1 and CDR2 are LGHNA and YNFKEQ. Trimming removed 0 bases from V and 3 bases from J, with 12 bases in between. The CDR3 runs to 15 residues. CDR3 coding DNA: TGTGCCAGCAGCCAAGATCTAGGGGGAAGCTACGAGCAGTACTTC. It is translated as CASSQDLGGSYEQYF.

V gene TRBV21-1 combines with J gene TRBJ1-1; the listed D gene, TRBD1, was not tested against the DNA. TRBV21-1 represents a pseudogene. The CDR3 loop spans 15 amino acids. CDR3: CASSKGIRGNTEAFF. The CDR3 DNA reads TGTGCCAGCAGCAAAGGTATCAGGGGAAACACTGAAGCTTTCTTT.

This clonotype was seen repeatedly, ten times or more. This chain uses TRBV20-1 with TRBJ1-6; 7 nucleotides match TRBD1. Germline trimming cut 2 bases from V and 3 bases from J; bases unmatched to any gene: 4. The CDR3 consists of 15 residues. CDR1 is DFQATT and CDR2 is SNEGSKA in the germline V gene (reference sequence). The CDR3 here is CSARPGTVYNSPLHF. CDR3 in DNA: TGCAGTGCTAGACCAGGGACAGTCTATAATTCACCCCTCCACTTT.

This clonotype turned up a few times. The chain couples TRBV12-3 or TRBV12-4 to TRBJ1-2; the D gene is possibly TRBD1 (6 bases). The CDR3 is 15 residues long. Trimming took 2 bases from V and 4 from J, leaving 14 bases between them. In DNA, the CDR3 is TGTGCCAGCAGTTTAAGTCTAGGGGGTCGCTATGGCTACACCTTC. It codes for CASSLSLGGRYGYTF.